The source of this T cell receptor (beta chain) is a study of T cell changes during pregnancy in multiple sclerosis. Germline CDR1 and CDR2: LGHNT and FRNRAP. There are 16 residues in the CDR3. J gave up 4 bases and V 4 bases, and 7 bases lay outside the gene matches. Clones were sequenced by immunoSEQ multiplex PCR, and TCRdb holds only the in-frame ones, with some missing. The sample shows tens of thousands of clones, about 94% of them seen only once. This rearrangement joins TRBV12-5 to TRBJ2-2; 9 nucleotides line up with TRBD2. The material was CD4+ T cells from peripheral blood mononuclear cells, obtained after pregnancy. This receptor was obtained from a female donor with multiple sclerosis, enrolled in a pregnancy study. The DNA of the CDR3 is TGTGCTAGTGGTTCTACGAGCGGGGGGAGCACCGGGGAGCTGTTTTTT. It yields the protein CASGSTSGGSTGELFF.